The T cell receptor beta chain under discussion was sequenced for a study of OX40 agonist ivuxolimab in advanced cancers. Study background: A diagnosis of hepatocellular carcinoma, melanoma, renal cell or head and neck cancer was present in dose-escalation patients.

V lost 5 bases and J 1 base, leaving 15 bases between the germline ends. Germline CDR1 and CDR2: SGHNT and YYREEE (reference sequence). This CDR3 is built from 15 residues. The study sampled blood at baseline, cycle 4 day 1, and cycle 7 day 1. The data were produced by immunoSEQ multiplex PCR, yet TCRdb's version contains in-frame clones alone and is incomplete. There are more than 55,000 clones in the sample; approximately 80% occur only once, and under 4% lies in the top ten. The sequence came from an adult with an advanced solid tumor such as melanoma, head and neck, liver or kidney cancer. Specimen: CD4+ or CD8+ T cells sorted from blood, collected in a trial of the OX40 agonist ivuxolimab. This sequence joins TRBV5-4 and TRBJ1-1; D might be TRBD1 (6 bases). The CDR3 is CASRTQTGQNTEAFF. CDR3 coding DNA: TGTGCCAGCAGGACCCAAACGGGACAGAACACTGAAGCTTTCTTT. Full variable domain (rest looked up from reference TRBV5-4 and TRBJ1-1): ETGVTQSPTHLIKTRGQQVTLRCSSQSGHNTVSWYQQALGQGPQFIFQYYREEENGRGNFPPRFSGLQFPNYSSELNVNALELDDSALYLCASRTQTGQNTEAFFGQGTRLTVV.